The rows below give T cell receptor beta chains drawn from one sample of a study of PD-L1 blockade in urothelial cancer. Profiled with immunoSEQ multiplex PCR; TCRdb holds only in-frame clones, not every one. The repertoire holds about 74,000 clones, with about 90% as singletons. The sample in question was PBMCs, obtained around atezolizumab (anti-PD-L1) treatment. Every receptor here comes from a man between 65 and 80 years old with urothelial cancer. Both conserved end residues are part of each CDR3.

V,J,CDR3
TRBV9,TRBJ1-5,CASSVLGGEQPQHF
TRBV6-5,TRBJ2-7,CASTRSGSGSYEQYF
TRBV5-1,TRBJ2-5,CASSLAGVTRETQYF
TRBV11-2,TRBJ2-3,CASSLDPVDTQYF
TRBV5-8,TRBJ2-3,CASSLDRGSRDTQYF
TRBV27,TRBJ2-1,CASRGYRGQFF
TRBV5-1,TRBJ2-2,CASSLDGQLTGELFF
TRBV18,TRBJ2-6,CASSPGRANVLTF
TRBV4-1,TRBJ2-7,CASSQGGIPEQYF
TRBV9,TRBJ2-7,CASSPGGSGSSEQYF
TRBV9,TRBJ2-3,CASSVGASGSTDTQYF
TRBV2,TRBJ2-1,CASSGDRGPNNEQFF
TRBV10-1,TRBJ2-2,CASSLLSGELFF
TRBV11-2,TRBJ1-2,CASSLAPEVAGDYGYTF
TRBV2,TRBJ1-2,CASSVGQAAGYTF
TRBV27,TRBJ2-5,CASSLLGSRETQYF
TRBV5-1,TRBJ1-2,CASSLAVGGQGGYTF
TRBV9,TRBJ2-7,CASSLGWQGQGYEQYF
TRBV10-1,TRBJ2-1,CASSGLAGGFGEQFF
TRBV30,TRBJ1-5,CAWSYNKNQPQHF
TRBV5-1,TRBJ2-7,CASSSGTSGYFSYEQYF
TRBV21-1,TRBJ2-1,CASSISGTGGFWNNNEQFF
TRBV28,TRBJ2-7,CATTPGQGSSYEQYF
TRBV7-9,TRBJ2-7,CASSSTVPLVIEQYF
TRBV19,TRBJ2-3,CASSSRGSKGSDTQYF
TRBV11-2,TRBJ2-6,CASSLRVAGANVLTF
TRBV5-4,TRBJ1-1,CASSLSQGMNTEAFF